Detailed here is one T cell receptor (beta chain). The target antigen is unknown. The data were taken from a study of Ad26.COV2.S vaccination and SARS-CoV-2 variants. Study results and limitations: People who got the vaccine had more spike-specific TCR breadth than people who got placebo.

Here immunoSEQ multiplex PCR was the method, and the copy in TCRdb shows in-frame clones only, minus some. The sample comprises hundreds of thousands of clones, more than 75% of which are singletons, and roughly 3.2% rests with the top ten. Treatment reported: some 19 received Ad26.COV2.S at low or high dose, single or two shots; roughly five received placebo; per-sample allocation not given. Each sample was drawn 63 days after the first injection (of vaccine or placebo). V was trimmed by 1 base and J by 1 base, leaving 4 bases between them. CDR3 length equals 13 residues. The germline V gene has CDR1 LNHDA and CDR2 SQIVND (reference sequence).

This chain uses TRBV19 with TRBJ2-5, with D hard to call. The receptor was derived from a person between 18 and 65 years old who received the Ad26.COV2.S COVID-19 vaccine or a placebo. The material was peripheral blood, obtained in a trial of Ad26.COV2.S vaccine versus placebo. In DNA, the CDR3 is TGTGCCAGTAGTATAGGCGCCCAAGAGACCCAGTACTTC. It encodes CASSIGAQETQYF.